The 8 T cell receptor beta chains in this list originate from one sample, sequenced in a study of cytomegalovirus exposure and HLA in healthy donors. Only in-frame clones appear in the TCRdb table, and some are missing; sequencing was by immunoSEQ multiplex PCR. The table lists about 65,000 clones, about 90% of them singletons. The sequencing input was PBMCs. These receptors all stem from a woman between 18 and 29 years old in good health and CMV-seronegative.

Here the CDR3 reads CASSLARTSGPYEQYF. For the CDR3, the DNA is TGTGCCAGCAGCTTAGCCCGGACTAGCGGACCCTACGAGCAGTACTTC. The genes are TRBV7-2 and TRBJ2-7; 10 bases match TRBD2. CDR3 length equals 16 residues. The V and J ends lost 0 bases and 2 bases, in that order; junction bases with no gene match: 4. Germline lookup yields CDR1 SGHTA and CDR2 FQGNSA.

This clone was seen only a few times. The chain uses TRBV6-6 and TRBJ2-5; 7 bases match TRBD2. Trimming removed 6 bases from V and 5 bases from J; junction bases left unmatched: 9. This CDR3 contains 14 residues. CDR1 is MNHNY, CDR2 SVGAGI, per germline (reference sequence). CDR3 DNA: TGTGCCAGCAGGGCGGGGGATTTGGCGGAGACCCAGTACTTC. Protein product: CASRAGDLAETQYF.

In this sample, this clone turned up a few times. CDR3 protein: CASSPGQGQPGGSYNEQFF. In nucleotides, the CDR3 is TGTGCCAGCAGCCCGGGACAGGGTCAGCCGGGAGGCTCCTACAATGAGCAGTTCTTC. This sequence joins TRBV7-2 and TRBJ2-1, with 9 bases lining up with TRBD1. This CDR3 is 19 amino acids long. The V gene end was trimmed by 5 bases and the J gene end by 0 bases; junction bases not matched to a gene: 14. CDR1 SGHTA and CDR2 FQGNSA come from the germline V gene.

The chain links TRBV7-8 to TRBJ2-5; 7 nucleotides line up with TRBD1. The J call is uncertain, as TRBJ2-7 better fits the DNA end. CDR1 SGHVS and CDR2 FQNEAQ come from the germline V gene. This CDR3 has 13 amino acids. The CDR3 sequence: CASSMTGWNEQYF. The CDR3 DNA is TGTGCCAGCAGCATGACAGGGTGGAACGAGCAGTACTTC.

The V gene is TRBV10-3, the J gene TRBJ2-1; 7 positions agree with TRBD2. V lost 0 bases to trimming and J lost 13 bases; unmatched junction nucleotides: 3. CDR3 size: 12 residues. Germline V gives CDR1 ENHRY, CDR2 SYGVKD. The CDR3 DNA sequence: TGTGCCATCAGTGAGTCCGGGAGGCATCAGTTCTTC. Amino acid sequence: CAISESGRHQFF.

This clone appeared a single time. This chain links TRBV7-9 with TRBJ1-2; the D is unclear. The germline V gene has CDR1 SEHNR and CDR2 FQNEAQ (reference sequence). The CDR3 loop spans 15 amino acids. The V end was cut by 2 bases, the J end by 6 bases, with 16 bases between. DNA of the CDR3: TGTGCCAGCAGCTTAATCCGAGTCGGGGAAGATGGCTACACCTTC. Protein product: CASSLIRVGEDGYTF.

The rearrangement uses TRBV2 and TRBJ2-1; a possible D gene is TRBD2 (6 bases). Trimming shortened V by 7 bases and J by 6 bases, and 16 bases separated the two germline ends. The germline V gene has CDR1 SNHLY and CDR2 FYNNEI. The CDR3 has 14 residues. The CDR3 protein is CASIGGLAGNEQFF. The CDR3 DNA reads as TGTGCCAGCATTGGAGGGCTAGCTGGCAATGAGCAGTTCTTC.

V usage is TRBV5-8 and J usage is TRBJ1-2, with D perhaps matching TRBD1 (5 bases). The CDR3 runs 13 residues. Trimming removed 4 bases at V and 5 bases at J, with 12 bases between. Germline V lookup: CDR1 SGHTS, CDR2 YDEGEE. CDR3 DNA: TGTGCCAGCAGCCAGGGCGGTGGGTATGGCTACACCTTC. This codes for CASSQGGGYGYTF.